One sample yielded the 32 T cell receptor beta chains listed below, sequenced in a study of T cells in Graves' hyperthyroidism and ophthalmopathy. Authors of the study amplified TCR beta CDR3 regions from RNA transcripts. During a first-round RT-PCR of the TCR CDR3, the HTBI primer set was used. In TCRdb, the multiplex PCR reads were re-called with MiXCR into one record per CDR3 protein. This sample has nearly 750,000 distinct CDR3 sequences, with over 35% found just once. The material sequenced was blood. The receptors originated from a woman between 35 and 50 years old with Graves' hyperthyroidism.

The V and J genes are TRBV4-1 and TRBJ1-5, with D possibly matching TRBD1 (6 bases). Germline CDR1 is MGHRA and CDR2 is YSYEKL. The CDR3 has 15 residues. V gave up 4 bases and J gave up 0 bases, with 10 bases separating them. The CDR3 DNA sequence: TGCGCCAGCAGCCCAGGACAGATTAGCAATCAGCCCCAGCATTTT. It codes for CASSPGQISNQPQHF.

V and J are TRBV20-1 and TRBJ2-5; no definite D call. V lost 1 base and J lost 0, with 12 bases in between. Germline V lookup: CDR1 DFQATT, CDR2 SNEGSKA (reference sequence). The CDR3 totals 15 residues. DNA of the CDR3: TGCAGTGCTAGAGTCGGGCTACAGTACCAAGAGACCCAGTACTTC. Amino acid sequence: CSARVGLQYQETQYF.

The J gene is TRBJ1-2, the V gene TRBV7-2; the match to TRBD1 covers 8 bases. Trimming cost V 0 bases and J 7 bases; bases outside gene matches: 13. Per the germline V gene, CDR1 is SGHTA and CDR2 is FQGNSA. This CDR3 comprises 17 residues. CDR3 amino acids: CASSLAPNGQGLSGYTF. The CDR3, as DNA: TGTGCCAGCAGCTTAGCCCCCAACGGACAGGGACTAAGTGGCTACACCTTC.

This clonotype has just a few counts. This could be a read error, since a much larger clone is one nucleotide away. The V gene is TRBV5-1, the J gene TRBJ1-1; no definite D call. The germline V gene encodes CDR1 SGHRS and CDR2 YFSETQ. This CDR3 spans 13 amino acids. CDR3 residues: CASSLVPNTEASF. The CDR3 nucleotides read TGCGCCAGCAGCTTGGTTCCGAACACTGAAGCTTCCTTT. The full variable domain, its missing parts supplied by reference TRBV5-1 and TRBJ1-1, is KAGVTQTPRYLIKTRGQQVTLSCSPISGHRSVSWYQQTPGQGLQFLFEYFSETQRNKGNFPGRFSGRQFSNSRSEMNVSTLELGDSALYLCASSLVPNTEASFGQGTRLTVV.

This clonotype was picked up many times. The chain couples TRBV20-1 to TRBJ1-5; D is perhaps TRBD1 (6 bases). The length of the CDR3 is 14 residues. Trimming removed 6 bases at V and 2 bases at J, with 14 bases between. The germline V gene encodes CDR1 DFQATT and CDR2 SNEGSKA (reference sequence). CDR3 loop: CSARQGTGNQPQHF. The CDR3 DNA reads as TGCAGTGCCCGTCAGGGGACGGGCAATCAGCCCCAGCATTTT.

This clonotype was detected only a few times. The chain uses TRBV5-1 and TRBJ2-6; perhaps TRBD1 as D (5 bases). This CDR3 region has 16 residues. The V gene's germline CDR1 is SGHRS and CDR2 YFSETQ. V was cut by 5 bases and J by 2 bases, with 14 bases left in between. Here the CDR3 DNA reads TGCGCCAGCAGTGCAGGGATACAGGCTGGGGCCAACGTCCTGACTTTC. It codes for CASSAGIQAGANVLTF.

The sample holds many counts of this clonotype. The chain is built from TRBV7-9 and TRBJ1-1; D may be TRBD1 (6 bases). V dropped 6 bases and J dropped 4 bases, with 15 bases sitting between them. Germline CDR1 and CDR2: SEHNR and FQNEAQ (reference sequence). The CDR3 covers 14 residues. In DNA, the CDR3 is TGTGCCAGCAGTCGAACAGGGTTGGGCACTGAAGCTTTCTTT. Translating it yields CASSRTGLGTEAFF.

Regarding this clonotype: A much larger clone is a single base away; this may be a read error. No conserved phenylalanine or tryptophan is present at the end of the CDR3, so a read error is the likely explanation. The rearrangement uses TRBV19 and TRBJ1-4, with D unclear. The CDR3 spans 15 residues. V was clipped by 3 bases and J by 3 bases, with 11 bases between them. Germline V gives CDR1 LNHDA, CDR2 SQIVND (reference sequence). The CDR3 DNA is TGTGCCAGTAGTATTTCAACAGTCGCTAATGAAAAACTGTTTTTA. This sequence encodes CASSISTVANEKLFL.

This clonotype was counted only a few times. V is TRBV25-1 and J is TRBJ2-2; 11 bases align to TRBD2. The CDR3 is 17 amino acids. Germline loops: CDR1 MGHDK, CDR2 SYGVNS. J gave up 5 bases and V 1 base, and 6 bases lay outside the gene matches. The CDR3 DNA reads TGTGCCAGCAGTGAATCTGGGACTAGCGGTTGGACCGGGGAGCTGTTTTTT. It codes for CASSESGTSGWTGELFF.

In this sample, this clonotype turned up a few times. The V gene is TRBV7-9, the J gene TRBJ1-1; perhaps TRBD1 as D (6 bases). Germline CDR1 is SEHNR and CDR2 is FQNEAQ (reference sequence). Trimming left V 5 bases short and J 4 bases short, with 23 bases between. The CDR3 runs 17 residues. CDR3 sequence reads: CASSQDPGQMGATEAFF. The DNA for the CDR3 is TGTGCCAGCAGCCAAGATCCCGGACAAATGGGGGCCACTGAAGCTTTCTTT. Looking up the rest from reference TRBV7-9 and TRBJ1-1 gives the full variable domain: DTGVSQNPRHKITKRGQNVTFRCDPISEHNRLYWYRQTLGQGPEFLTYFQNEAQLEKSRLLSDRFSAERPKGSFSTLEIQRTEQGDSAMYLCASSQDPGQMGATEAFFGQGTRLTVV.

This chain links TRBV7-9 with TRBJ2-7, with 9 nucleotides matching TRBD2. The CDR3 has 15 amino acids. V was pared by 3 bases and J by 4 bases, with 7 bases of the junction left unmatched. Germline V CDR1 and CDR2: SEHNR, FQNEAQ (reference sequence). CDR3 nucleotide sequence: TGTGCCAGCAGCTTGAGTGGACTAGCGAGATACGAGCAGTACTTC. Translated, it gives CASSLSGLARYEQYF.

The CDR3 reads CASSPYRVATGELFF. In DNA, the CDR3 is TGTGCCAGCAGCCCATACCGGGTGGCCACCGGGGAGCTGTTTTTT. The chain employs TRBV7-9 and TRBJ2-2; D is ambiguous. V lost 5 bases, J lost 4 bases, and 14 bases lay in between. The CDR3 covers 15 residues. Germline V gives CDR1 SEHNR, CDR2 FQNEAQ (reference sequence). The whole variable domain, filled in from reference TRBV7-9 and TRBJ2-2, reads DTGVSQNPRHKITKRGQNVTFRCDPISEHNRLYWYRQTLGQGPEFLTYFQNEAQLEKSRLLSDRFSAERPKGSFSTLEIQRTEQGDSAMYLCASSPYRVATGELFFGEGSRLTVL.

With respect to this clonotype: The missing conserved phenylalanine or tryptophan at the end of this CDR3 makes a read error likely. The V and J genes are TRBV27 and TRBJ1-1, with D tentatively TRBD1 (5 bases). The CDR3 totals 12 residues. V lost 6 bases to trimming and J lost 4 bases, with 9 bases between them. CDR1 and CDR2 (germline): MNHEY, SMNVEV (reference sequence). The DNA of the CDR3 is TGTGCCAGCAGCACTAGGGGCACTGAAGCTTTCCTT. This translates into CASSTRGTEAFL.

Here the CDR3 reads CASSRTSGITSWGYTF. The DNA of the CDR3 is TGCGCCAGCAGCCGGACCTCGGGAATAACTTCGTGGGGCTACACCTTC. The gene calls are TRBV4-3 and TRBJ1-2, with D hard to call. Deletions cut 4 bases from V and 8 bases from J, with 23 bases between. Per germline, CDR1 LGHNA and CDR2 YSLEER. This CDR3 has 16 residues.

The rearrangement joins TRBV20-1 to TRBJ2-5; TRBD1 might be the D (5 bases). Deletions cut 3 bases from V and 3 bases from J, with 14 bases between. Germline-derived CDR1 and CDR2 are DFQATT and SNEGSKA (reference sequence). The CDR3 sequence is 14 residues long. In DNA, the CDR3 is TGCAGTGCTAGTACCAGTGGGGCGGAAGAGACCCAGTACTTC. Its translation: CSASTSGAEETQYF.

Regarding this clonotype: Germline is not matched at one junction end, which may reflect a read error. The rearrangement links TRBV11-2 to TRBJ1-2, with D possibly matching TRBD1 (5 bases). The CDR3 is 17 residues long. Germline V gene lookup returns CDR1 SGHAT and CDR2 FQNNGV. The CDR3 protein is CASSAGRGTGTNYGYTF. In nucleotides, the CDR3 is TGCGCCAGCAGCGCCGGTCGGGGGACGGGGACTAACTATGGCTACACCTTC.

This clonotype has ten or more counts. The chain employs TRBV7-9 and TRBJ2-5; D remains ambiguous. Germline-derived CDR1 and CDR2 are SEHNR and FQNEAQ (reference sequence). Trimming took off 1 base at V and 5 bases at J, with 11 bases between the two ends. This CDR3 contains 14 residues. CDR3 in DNA: TGTGCCAGCAGCTTAGTGCCCACCAGCGAGACCCAGTACTTC. This translates into CASSLVPTSETQYF.

This rearrangement joins TRBV20-1 to TRBJ1-2; 7 bases map to TRBD1. In germline, CDR1 is DFQATT, CDR2 SNEGSKA (reference sequence). This CDR3 is 15 amino acids long. The V segment lost 0 bases and the J segment 4 bases; nucleotides outside the gene matches: 8. The CDR3 DNA reads as TGCAGTGCTAGAGATGAGACAGGGTACTCCTATGGCTACACCTTC. Translating gives CSARDETGYSYGYTF.

This clonotype was detected ten times or more. V gene TRBV19 combines with J gene TRBJ2-2, with 7 bases fitting TRBD2. Germline V gene data show CDR1 as LNHDA and CDR2 as SQIVND (reference sequence). V was pared by 6 bases and J by 2 bases, with 3 bases of the junction left unmatched. The CDR3 spans 14 residues. Here the CDR3 reads CASSLAVNTGELFF. CDR3 bases: TGTGCCAGTAGCCTAGCGGTTAACACCGGGGAGCTGTTTTTT. Full variable domain (rest looked up from reference TRBV19 and TRBJ2-2): DGGITQSPKYLFRKEGQNVTLSCEQNLNHDAMYWYRQDPGQGLRLIYYSQIVNDFQKGDIAEGYSVSREKKESFPLTVTSAQKNPTAFYLCASSLAVNTGELFFGEGSRLTVL.

Many counts were recorded for this clonotype. The rearrangement uses TRBV14 and TRBJ2-6; the D gene is possibly TRBD1 (5 bases). Germline V gives CDR1 SGHDN, CDR2 FVKESK. CDR3 size: 13 residues. Trimming took 8 bases from V and 0 from J, leaving 5 bases between them. CDR3 residues: CASDSSGANVLTF. CDR3 nucleotide sequence: TGTGCCAGCGACAGCTCTGGGGCCAACGTCCTGACTTTC.

V and J are TRBV7-9 and TRBJ1-2, with 8 bases matching TRBD1. Trimming at V came to 11 bases and at J to 6 bases, leaving 17 bases not matched to a gene. Germline lookup yields CDR1 SEHNR and CDR2 FQNEAQ (reference sequence). The CDR3 runs to 15 residues. CDR3 region: CARSDYPDRANGYTF. The CDR3 bases are TGTGCCCGATCGGACTACCCGGACAGGGCAAATGGCTACACCTTC.

Points on this clonotype: A much larger clone differs by one base, so this may be a read error. This rearrangement joins TRBV2 to TRBJ1-2, with 8 bases identical to TRBD1. Trimming removed 8 bases from V and 7 bases from J; junction bases left unmatched: 12. Germline V gene data show CDR1 as SNHLY and CDR2 as FYNNEI. The CDR3 totals 14 residues. CDR3 DNA sequence: TGTGCCAGCGGCCAAGGGACAGGACCACGTGGCTACACCTTC. Protein: CASGQGTGPRGYTF. Using reference TRBV2 and TRBJ1-2 for the parts outside the CDR3, the full variable domain is EPEVTQTPSHQVTQMGQEVILRCVPISNHLYFYWYRQILGQKVEFLVSFYNNEISEKSEIFDDQFSVERPDGSNFTLKIRSTKLEDSAMYFCASGQGTGPRGYTFGSGTRLTVV.

The V call is TRBV20-1, the J call TRBJ1-6; D is possibly TRBD1 (6 bases). V was trimmed by 5 bases and J by 10 bases, leaving 21 bases between them. The CDR3 runs to 15 residues. CDR1 and CDR2 from the germline V gene are DFQATT and SNEGSKA (reference sequence). DNA of the CDR3: TGCAGTGCTCGACTAGCGGGGGGGCGGGAATCACCCCTCCACTTT. Its translation: CSARLAGGRESPLHF.

This chain uses TRBV4-3 with TRBJ1-1, with a tentative D call TRBD1 (5 bases). Per germline, CDR1 LGHNA and CDR2 YSLEER. V gave up 4 bases and J gave up 3 bases, with 12 bases separating them. CDR3 length: 14 residues. This CDR3 reads CASSPNVGDTEAFF. CDR3 nucleotide sequence: TGCGCCAGCAGCCCGAATGTAGGGGACACTGAAGCTTTCTTT.

The chain links TRBV5-1 to TRBJ1-6; no clear D gene. The V and J ends lost 1 base and 14 bases respectively, with 13 bases between them. Germline lookup yields CDR1 SGHRS and CDR2 YFSETQ. The CDR3 consists of 13 residues. CDR3 loop: CASSLFASRTLHF. The CDR3 DNA sequence: TGCGCCAGCAGCTTGTTCGCAAGTAGAACCCTCCACTTT.

This clonotype appeared a few times. The chain has TRBV10-3 and TRBJ2-2, with 14 nucleotides matching TRBD2. The V segment lost 9 bases and the J segment 0 bases; nucleotides outside the gene matches: 3. Looked up from germline, CDR1 is ENHRY and CDR2 is SYGVKD. The CDR3 is 16 amino acids. CDR3 sequence (DNA): TGTGCCATTCGGACTAGCGGGGGGACGAACACCGGGGAGCTGTTTTTT. It encodes CAIRTSGGTNTGELFF.

Only one count was recorded for this clonotype. This chain links TRBV20-1 with TRBJ1-2; D is perhaps TRBD1 (5 bases). Deletions cut 6 bases from V and 7 bases from J, with 15 bases between. The CDR3 is made up of 12 amino acids. The germline CDR1 and CDR2 sequences are DFQATT and SNEGSKA (reference sequence). As DNA, the CDR3 is TGCAGTGCGGGTGGGGGTGTGGGTGGCTACACCTTC. As protein: CSAGGGVGGYTF.

This clonotype appeared many times. The rearrangement uses TRBV2 and TRBJ1-2; no reliable D call. Germline CDR1 is SNHLY and CDR2 is FYNNEI. V lost 6 bases to trimming and J lost 0 bases, with 5 bases between them. CDR3 length equals 12 residues. Here the CDR3 reads CASRVANYGYTF. The CDR3 DNA follows: TGTGCCAGCAGAGTAGCTAACTATGGCTACACCTTC.

The chain employs TRBV14 and TRBJ1-4; 9 nucleotides line up with TRBD1. Germline trimming cut 0 bases from V and 8 bases from J; bases unmatched to any gene: 4. Looked up from germline, CDR1 is SGHDN and CDR2 is FVKESK. CDR3 length: 15 residues. This CDR3 is CASSQDHRGREKLFF. CDR3 nucleotides: TGTGCCAGCAGCCAAGATCACAGGGGGCGGGAAAAACTGTTTTTT. The full variable domain, rest sourced from reference TRBV14 and TRBJ1-4, is EAGVTQFPSHSVIEKGQTVTLRCDPISGHDNLYWYRRVMGKEIKFLLHFVKESKQDESGMPNNRFLAERTGGTYSTLKVQPAELEDSGVYFCASSQDHRGREKLFFGSGTQLSVL.

A single count supports this clonotype. A much larger clone lies one base from this, so it may be a read error. The rearrangement uses TRBV7-2 and TRBJ1-6; tentatively, D is TRBD1 (6 bases). CDR1 is SGHTA and CDR2 is FQGNSA in the germline V gene. This CDR3 has 17 amino acids. The DNA of the CDR3 is TGTGCCAGCAGCTCCCGGACAGCCAGCCTTAATAATCCACCCCTCCACTTT. It translates to CASSSRTASLNNPPLHF.

A few counts support this clonotype. The V call is TRBV13, the J call TRBJ1-1; TRBD1 aligns across 9 bases. Germline assignment: CDR1 PRHDT and CDR2 FYEKMQ (reference sequence). This CDR3 has 17 amino acids. The V segment lost 1 base and the J segment 0 bases; nucleotides outside the gene matches: 6. The CDR3 is CASSLDRTGALNTEAFF. The CDR3 DNA sequence: TGTGCCAGCAGCTTAGATCGGACAGGGGCCTTGAACACTGAAGCTTTCTTT.

V gene TRBV20-1 combines with J gene TRBJ2-6, with no clear D. V was pared by 6 bases and J by 4 bases, with 13 bases between. Germline V lookup: CDR1 DFQATT, CDR2 SNEGSKA (reference sequence). The CDR3 has 14 residues. The CDR3 protein is CSASRLPGANVLTF. CDR3 bases: TGCAGTGCGAGTAGGCTACCGGGGGCCAACGTCCTGACTTTC.